A single sample gave rise to the 30 T cell receptor beta chains below, sequenced in a study of monozygotic twins with cystic fibrosis. Generated by immunoSEQ multiplex PCR, the TCRdb table keeps only in-frame clones and is missing some. The data show under 40,000 clones, with around 96% seen just once and about 0.15% held by the top ten. Sequencing input: blood. Source of these receptors: a girl aged 2-15 years with cystic fibrosis.

This chain links TRBV5-1 with TRBJ2-1; D not certain. Germline V gene lookup returns CDR1 SGHRS and CDR2 YFSETQ. This CDR3 region has 14 residues. Trimming left V 2 bases short and J 10 bases short, with 16 bases between. CDR3 coding DNA: TGCGCCAGCAGCTTTTCTCTCCCGGGCGACGAGCAGTTCTTC. Protein: CASSFSLPGDEQFF.

The chain joins TRBV2 to TRBJ1-4; D gene ambiguous. Germline V lookup: CDR1 SNHLY, CDR2 FYNNEI. The CDR3 consists of 12 residues. Trimming removed 2 bases at V and 8 bases at J, with 6 bases between. CDR3 region: CASSEMGEKLFF. For the CDR3, the DNA is TGTGCCAGCAGTGAAATGGGGGAAAAACTGTTTTTT.

This clone was recorded only once. The rearrangement links TRBV10-3 to TRBJ1-1; 7 bases are shared with TRBD1. The CDR3 is 15 residues long. J gave up 1 base and V 0 bases, and 2 bases lay outside the gene matches. Per germline, CDR1 ENHRY and CDR2 SYGVKD. CDR3 amino acids: CAISESGQKNTEAFF. The CDR3 DNA reads TGTGCCATCAGTGAGTCGGGACAGAAGAACACTGAAGCTTTCTTT.

The rearrangement links TRBV19 to TRBJ1-2; 7 positions match TRBD1. The CDR3 has 13 residues. The V segment lost 10 bases and the J segment 1 base; nucleotides outside the gene matches: 6. The V gene's germline CDR1 is LNHDA and CDR2 SQIVND (reference sequence). The CDR3 bases are TGTGCCACTGCGACAGGGCGTAACTATGGCTACACCTTC. Protein sequence: CATATGRNYGYTF.

This chain uses TRBV27 with TRBJ2-5, with D maybe TRBD1 (6 bases). Germline values: CDR1 MNHEY, CDR2 SMNVEV (reference sequence). Trimming shortened V by 2 bases and J by 3 bases, and 10 bases separated the two germline ends. This CDR3 comprises 14 residues. This CDR3 is CASSLISGEETQYF. Here the CDR3 DNA reads TGTGCCAGCAGTTTAATCTCAGGGGAAGAGACCCAGTACTTC.

This chain links TRBV7-2 with TRBJ2-7; 10 positions agree with TRBD2. Germline V lookup: CDR1 SGHTA, CDR2 FQGNSA. Losses at the gene ends were 1 base for V and 6 bases for J; bases not matched to a gene: 9. The CDR3 extends over 16 amino acids. CDR3 in DNA: TGTGCCAGCAGCTTAGTGCCTAGCGGGAGTCCTGGCGAGCAGTACTTC. Encoded protein: CASSLVPSGSPGEQYF.

CDR3 amino acids: CASSSTGGITEAFF. In nucleotides, the CDR3 is TGTGCCAGCAGTTCGACAGGGGGAATTACTGAAGCTTTCTTT. The V and J genes are TRBV6-5 and TRBJ1-1, with 9 bases fitting TRBD1. The length of the CDR3 is 14 residues. After removal of 4 bases from V and 5 bases from J, the junction contained 5 bases not matched to a gene. Germline V gene data show CDR1 as MNHEY and CDR2 as SVGAGI.

The rearrangement joins TRBV4-1 to TRBJ1-2; D is unresolved. The CDR3 covers 14 residues. Trimming left V 4 bases short and J 8 bases short, with 17 bases between. The V gene's germline CDR1 is MGHRA and CDR2 YSYEKL. The DNA of the CDR3 is TGCGCCAGCAGCCCTCAAAGATGGGCGGGCGGCTACACCTTC. Protein product: CASSPQRWAGGYTF.

In DNA, the CDR3 is TGTGCCAGCAGCCGGACTAGCAGCTACGAGCAGTACTTC. Amino acids: CASSRTSSYEQYF. The chain employs TRBV5-5 and TRBJ2-7; 8 nucleotides match TRBD2. CDR1 is SGHKS, CDR2 YYEKEE, per germline (reference sequence). The CDR3 has 13 residues. The junction had 3 bases not matched to a gene; V was cut back by 4 bases and J by 3 bases.

The chain carries TRBV6-5 and TRBJ1-6; possible D gene TRBD1, 5 bases. V lost 4 bases, J lost 10 bases, and 11 bases lay in between. Looked up from germline, CDR1 is MNHEY and CDR2 is SVGAGI. This CDR3 comprises 13 residues. This CDR3 is CASSSRVESPLHF. CDR3 in DNA: TGTGCCAGCAGTTCCAGGGTTGAGTCACCCCTCCACTTT.

This clone showed up just once. The CDR3 DNA sequence: TGTGCCAGCAGCAAATCAGCGGGAGCGGCAGATGAGCAGTTCTTC. It specifies CASSKSAGAADEQFF. V usage is TRBV21-1 and J usage is TRBJ2-1; the DNA was not compared with TRBD2, the D call given in the table. TRBV21-1 is a pseudogene locus. The CDR3 sequence is 15 residues long.

The sample holds one count of this clone. The CDR3 reads CASSHVGRGLLGGELFF. CDR3 bases: TGTGCCAGCAGCCATGTGGGCAGGGGGCTTCTTGGCGGGGAGCTGTTTTTT. This chain links TRBV4-2 with TRBJ2-2; 8 bases match TRBD1. The germline V gene encodes CDR1 LGHNA and CDR2 YNFKEQ. This CDR3 spans 17 amino acids. After removal of 3 bases from V and 7 bases from J, the junction contained 13 bases not matched to a gene.

CDR3 protein: CASSQSLTGNTIYF. CDR3 bases: TGCGCCAGCAGCCAATCTCTGACTGGAAACACCATATATTTT. The chain joins TRBV4-1 to TRBJ1-3; no reliable D call. The CDR3 is 14 residues long. V dropped 2 bases and J dropped 2 bases, with 7 bases sitting between them. Germline values: CDR1 MGHRA, CDR2 YSYEKL.

V usage is TRBV6-5 and J usage is TRBJ1-5, with D possibly TRBD1 on 5 matching bases. This CDR3 has 13 residues. CDR1 and CDR2 from the germline V gene are MNHEY and SVGAGI. V was clipped by 4 bases and J by 2 bases, with 6 bases between them. The CDR3 loop reads CASSWGRNQPQHF. CDR3 bases: TGTGCCAGCAGTTGGGGACGCAATCAGCCCCAGCATTTT.

This chain connects TRBV6-5 to TRBJ1-3; TRBD1 might be the D (6 bases). Germline V gene sequence: CDR1 MNHEY, CDR2 SVGAGI. CDR3 length: 13 amino acids. V lost 6 bases to trimming and J lost 1 base, with 7 bases between them. The CDR3 nucleotides read TGTGCCAGCAGACAGGGTTCTGGAAACACCATATATTTT. This translates into CASRQGSGNTIYF.

The chain uses TRBV18 and TRBJ2-6; 8 bases fit TRBD1. The junction had 8 bases not matched to a gene; V was cut back by 4 bases and J by 0 bases. The CDR3 has 18 amino acids. Germline V gives CDR1 KGHSH, CDR2 LQKENI. In nucleotides, the CDR3 is TGTGCCAGCTCACAATCGGGGACAGGTGTCTCTGGGGCCAACGTCCTGACTTTC. It translates to CASSQSGTGVSGANVLTF.

This sequence joins TRBV19 and TRBJ2-7, with 9 bases that match TRBD2. V lost 5 bases to trimming and J lost 6 bases; unmatched junction nucleotides: 5. The CDR3 contains 13 residues. The germline V gene encodes CDR1 LNHDA and CDR2 SQIVND (reference sequence). The CDR3 protein is CASSLGLASEQYF. CDR3 in DNA: TGTGCCAGTAGTCTCGGACTAGCGAGCGAGCAGTACTTC. Full variable domain (rest looked up from reference TRBV19 and TRBJ2-7): DGGITQSPKYLFRKEGQNVTLSCEQNLNHDAMYWYRQDPGQGLRLIYYSQIVNDFQKGDIAEGYSVSREKKESFPLTVTSAQKNPTAFYLCASSLGLASEQYFGPGTRLTVT.

The rearrangement uses TRBV27 and TRBJ2-7; 9 bases align to TRBD1. Germline V gene lookup returns CDR1 MNHEY and CDR2 SMNVEV (reference sequence). This CDR3 has 15 residues. The J segment lost 7 bases and the V segment lost 3 bases, leaving 10 bases of the junction unmatched. The CDR3 sequence: CASSFSGTGTWEQYF. The CDR3 DNA is TGTGCCAGCAGTTTTTCCGGGACAGGGACGTGGGAGCAGTACTTC.

This chain uses TRBV6-1 with TRBJ2-7; D unresolved. V dropped 2 bases and J dropped 1 base, with 12 bases sitting between them. CDR3 length: 15 residues. The V gene's germline CDR1 is MNHNS and CDR2 SASEGT. CDR3 protein: CASSEPYLGSYEQYF. The DNA for the CDR3 is TGTGCCAGCAGTGAACCTTATCTGGGGTCCTACGAGCAGTACTTC.

The gene calls are TRBV19 and TRBJ1-4, with D hard to call. The CDR3 covers 14 residues. Trimming removed 6 bases at V and 5 bases at J, with 13 bases between. Germline CDR1 is LNHDA and CDR2 is SQIVND (reference sequence). The CDR3 nucleotides are TGTGCCAGTAGAGGACTAGGGAAGAATGAAAAACTGTTTTTT. It translates to CASRGLGKNEKLFF.

The chain links TRBV2 to TRBJ1-5; TRBD1 might be the D (5 bases). V dropped 4 bases and J dropped 3 bases, with 13 bases sitting between them. This CDR3 has 15 residues. Germline V gene data show CDR1 as SNHLY and CDR2 as FYNNEI. CDR3 in DNA: TGTGCCAGCAGTGTAGGGGAACAGTTCAATCAGCCCCAGCATTTT. Translating it yields CASSVGEQFNQPQHF. Together with reference TRBV2 and TRBJ1-5, the CDR3 gives the full variable domain: EPEVTQTPSHQVTQMGQEVILRCVPISNHLYFYWYRQILGQKVEFLVSFYNNEISEKSEIFDDQFSVERPDGSNFTLKIRSTKLEDSAMYFCASSVGEQFNQPQHFGDGTRLSIL.

This sequence joins TRBV6-1 and TRBJ1-4; weak D call: TRBD1 (5 bases). In germline, CDR1 is MNHNS, CDR2 SASEGT. The V and J ends lost 8 bases and 4 bases respectively, with 14 bases between them. The CDR3 extends over 14 amino acids. CDR3 coding DNA: TGTGCCAGCTTTGAGAGGGGCAATAATGAAAAACTGTTTTTT. Its protein is CASFERGNNEKLFF.

The rearrangement links TRBV25-1 to TRBJ1-4; tentatively, D is TRBD1 (6 bases). This CDR3 has 13 residues. V dropped 5 bases and J dropped 7 bases, with 11 bases sitting between them. Germline lookup yields CDR1 MGHDK and CDR2 SYGVNS. The CDR3: CASSWGAGEKLFF. CDR3 sequence (DNA): TGTGCCAGCAGTTGGGGGGCTGGTGAAAAACTGTTTTTT.

The gene calls are TRBV5-4 and TRBJ1-2; 7 bases fit TRBD1. CDR1 and CDR2 from the germline V gene are SGHNT and YYREEE (reference sequence). The CDR3 is 12 amino acids. J lost 7 bases, V lost 5 bases, and 5 bases had no gene match. The CDR3 spells CASSDRAAGYTF. As DNA, the CDR3 is TGTGCCAGCAGTGACAGGGCGGCTGGCTACACCTTC.

The chain has TRBV14 and TRBJ2-2; no clear D. The CDR3 is 12 amino acids. The V end lost 3 bases, the J end lost 4 bases, and 3 bases lay between the germline ends. CDR1 is SGHDN and CDR2 is FVKESK in the germline V gene. This CDR3 is CASSQGTGELFF. CDR3 bases: TGTGCCAGCAGCCAGGGCACCGGGGAGCTGTTTTTT.

Only one count was recorded for this clone. The chain carries TRBV6-1 and TRBJ1-1; D is unclear. The CDR3 extends over 14 amino acids. V shed 8 bases and J shed 4 bases, with 17 bases lying between them. CDR1 MNHNS and CDR2 SASEGT come from the germline V gene. CDR3 in amino acids: CASPGRGLPTEAFF. The CDR3 nucleotides read TGTGCCAGCCCCGGTCGGGGTCTCCCCACTGAAGCTTTCTTT.

The chain is built from TRBV30 and TRBJ2-3, with D possibly matching TRBD2 (6 bases). Germline V gives CDR1 GTSNPN, CDR2 SVGIG (reference sequence). CDR3 length equals 13 residues. V was trimmed by 4 bases and J by 2 bases, leaving 10 bases between them. CDR3 residues: CAWTRDSTDTQYF. In DNA form, the CDR3 reads TGTGCCTGGACACGGGACTCCACAGATACGCAGTATTTT.

The chain links TRBV4-1 to TRBJ2-1; 11 nucleotides line up with TRBD2. CDR3 length equals 15 residues. Trimming cost V 4 bases and J 7 bases; bases outside gene matches: 6. Germline loops: CDR1 MGHRA, CDR2 YSYEKL. The CDR3 nucleotides read TGCGCCAGCAGCCGACTAGCGGGATCAGCGAATGAGCAGTTCTTC. Amino acid sequence: CASSRLAGSANEQFF.

V gene TRBV5-4 combines with J gene TRBJ2-6; D remains unclear. Germline V lookup: CDR1 SGHNT, CDR2 YYREEE (reference sequence). This CDR3 contains 15 residues. The ends were cut back, 3 bases at V and 0 bases at J, with 7 bases in the middle. This CDR3 is CASSSRDSGANVLTF. In DNA form, the CDR3 reads TGTGCCAGCAGCTCCCGCGACTCTGGGGCCAACGTCCTGACTTTC. Full variable domain (missing parts from reference TRBV5-4 and TRBJ2-6): ETGVTQSPTHLIKTRGQQVTLRCSSQSGHNTVSWYQQALGQGPQFIFQYYREEENGRGNFPPRFSGLQFPNYSSELNVNALELDDSALYLCASSSRDSGANVLTFGAGSRLTVL.

The V and J genes are TRBV5-1 and TRBJ1-1; TRBD1 matches 7 bases. Trimming cost V 4 bases and J 1 base; bases outside gene matches: 19. This CDR3 spans 19 amino acids. CDR1 and CDR2 from the germline V gene are SGHRS and YFSETQ. Written as DNA, the CDR3 is TGCGCCAGCAGCGCGGGACAGCTTAGTTCTGTATACAAGAACACTGAAGCTTTCTTT. Protein product: CASSAGQLSSVYKNTEAFF.